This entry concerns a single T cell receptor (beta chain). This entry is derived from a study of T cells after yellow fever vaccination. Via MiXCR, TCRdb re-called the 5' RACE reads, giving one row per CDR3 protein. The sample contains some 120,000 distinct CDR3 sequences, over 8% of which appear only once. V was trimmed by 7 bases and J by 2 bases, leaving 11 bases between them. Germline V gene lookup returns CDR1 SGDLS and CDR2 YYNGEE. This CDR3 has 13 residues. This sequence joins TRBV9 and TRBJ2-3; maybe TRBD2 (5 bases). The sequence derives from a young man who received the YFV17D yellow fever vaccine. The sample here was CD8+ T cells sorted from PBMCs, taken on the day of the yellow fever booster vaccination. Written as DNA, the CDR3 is TGTGCCAGCGCGGGCCGCAACACAGATACGCAGTATTTT. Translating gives CASAGRNTDTQYF.